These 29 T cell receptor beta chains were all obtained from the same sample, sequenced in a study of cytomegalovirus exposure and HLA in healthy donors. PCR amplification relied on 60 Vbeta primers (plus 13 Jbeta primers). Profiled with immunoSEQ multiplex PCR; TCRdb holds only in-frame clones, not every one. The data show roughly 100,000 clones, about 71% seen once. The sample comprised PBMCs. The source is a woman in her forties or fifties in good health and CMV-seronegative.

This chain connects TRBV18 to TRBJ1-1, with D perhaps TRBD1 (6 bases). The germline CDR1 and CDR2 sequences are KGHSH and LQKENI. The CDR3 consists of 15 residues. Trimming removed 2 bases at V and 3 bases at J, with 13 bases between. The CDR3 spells CASSPISRGDTEAFF. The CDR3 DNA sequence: TGTGCCAGCTCACCAATCTCCAGGGGAGACACTGAAGCTTTCTTT.

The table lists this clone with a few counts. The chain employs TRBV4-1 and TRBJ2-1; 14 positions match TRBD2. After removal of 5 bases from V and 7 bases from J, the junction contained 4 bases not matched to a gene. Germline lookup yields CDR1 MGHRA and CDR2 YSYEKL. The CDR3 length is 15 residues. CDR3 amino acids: CASSKGLAGENEQFF. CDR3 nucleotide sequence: TGCGCCAGCAGCAAGGGACTAGCGGGGGAAAATGAGCAGTTCTTC.

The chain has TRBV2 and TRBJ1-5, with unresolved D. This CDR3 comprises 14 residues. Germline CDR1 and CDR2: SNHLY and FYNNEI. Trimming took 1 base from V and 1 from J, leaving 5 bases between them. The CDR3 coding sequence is TGTGCCAGCAGTGAAGAGAGGAGCAATCAGCCCCAGCATTTT. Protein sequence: CASSEERSNQPQHF.

CDR3 protein: CASRQGQGVGGYTF. The DNA for the CDR3 is TGCGCCAGCAGGCAGGGACAGGGTGTTGGTGGCTACACCTTC. The V call is TRBV5-1, the J call TRBJ1-2; 9 bases fit TRBD1. J was trimmed by 7 bases and V by 5 bases; bases with no gene match: 9. This CDR3 is 14 amino acids long. Germline V gene lookup returns CDR1 SGHRS and CDR2 YFSETQ.

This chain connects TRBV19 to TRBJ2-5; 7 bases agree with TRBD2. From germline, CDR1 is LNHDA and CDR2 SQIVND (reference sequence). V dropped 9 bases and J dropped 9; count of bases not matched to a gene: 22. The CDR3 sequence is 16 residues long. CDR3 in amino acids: CASSLTGTSASVAQYF. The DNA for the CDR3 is TGTGCCAGCTCCCTTACCGGAACTAGCGCCTCCGTTGCCCAGTACTTC.

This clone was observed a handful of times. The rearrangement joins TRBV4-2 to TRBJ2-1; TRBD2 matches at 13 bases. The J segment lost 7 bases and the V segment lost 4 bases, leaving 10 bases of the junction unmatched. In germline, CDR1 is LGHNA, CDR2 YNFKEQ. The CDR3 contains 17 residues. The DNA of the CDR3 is TGTGCCAGCAGCCCAAGCAAACTAGCGGGGGGGAAAAATGAGCAGTTCTTC. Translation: CASSPSKLAGGKNEQFF.

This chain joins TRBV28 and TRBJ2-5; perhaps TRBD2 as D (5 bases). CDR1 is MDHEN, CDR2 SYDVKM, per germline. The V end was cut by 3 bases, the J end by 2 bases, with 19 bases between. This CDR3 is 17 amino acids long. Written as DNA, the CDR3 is TGTGCCAGCAGTTTTTCGTCCGGGGTACAATTACAAGAGACCCAGTACTTC. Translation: CASSFSSGVQLQETQYF.

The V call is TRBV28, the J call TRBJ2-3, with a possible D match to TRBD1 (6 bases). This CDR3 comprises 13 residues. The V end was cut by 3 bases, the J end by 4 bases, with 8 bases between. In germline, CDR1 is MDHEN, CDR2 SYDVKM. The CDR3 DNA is TGTGCCAGCAGTTTCAGGGGCCCAGATACGCAGTATTTT. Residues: CASSFRGPDTQYF. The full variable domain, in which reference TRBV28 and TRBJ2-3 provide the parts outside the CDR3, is DVKVTQSSRYLVKRTGEKVFLECVQDMDHENMFWYRQDPGLGLRLIYFSYDVKMKEKGDIPEGYSVSREKKERFSLILESASTNQTSMYLCASSFRGPDTQYFGPGTRLTVL.

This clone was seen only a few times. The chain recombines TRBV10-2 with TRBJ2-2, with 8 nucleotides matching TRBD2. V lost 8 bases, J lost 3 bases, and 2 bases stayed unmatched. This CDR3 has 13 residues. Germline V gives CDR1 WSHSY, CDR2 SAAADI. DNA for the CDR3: TGCGCCAGCGGACTAGCCGACACCGGGGAGCTGTTTTTT. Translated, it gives CASGLADTGELFF.

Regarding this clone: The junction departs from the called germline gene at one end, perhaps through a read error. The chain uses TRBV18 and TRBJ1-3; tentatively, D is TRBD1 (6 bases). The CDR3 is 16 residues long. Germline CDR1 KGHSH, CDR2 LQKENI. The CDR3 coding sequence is TGTGCCAGCTCCCCACGGGACACCCTCCAAGGAAACACCATATATTTT. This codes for CASSPRDTLQGNTIYF.

CDR3 sequence reads: CAGGGAVDEQFF. CDR3 nucleotides: TGTGCCGGCGGGGGGGCAGTGGATGAGCAGTTCTTC. V is TRBV11-2 and J is TRBJ2-1; 9 nucleotides match TRBD2. V gave up 11 bases and J gave up 8 bases; unmatched junction bases: 7. CDR1 and CDR2 (germline): SGHAT, FQNNGV. This CDR3 has 12 amino acids.

The CDR3 is CASSRDLFADTQYF. In DNA form, the CDR3 reads TGTGCCAGCAGCCGAGATCTTTTCGCAGATACGCAGTATTTT. The V and J genes are TRBV5-5 and TRBJ2-3; D is undetermined. CDR1 is SGHKS and CDR2 is YYEKEE in the germline V gene (reference sequence). V was trimmed by 4 bases and J by 4 bases, leaving 13 bases between them. The CDR3 is 14 residues long. Drawing the rest from reference TRBV5-5 and TRBJ2-3, the complete variable domain is DAGVTQSPTHLIKTRGQQVTLRCSPISGHKSVSWYQQVLGQGPQFIFQYYEKEERGRGNFPDRFSARQFPNYSSELNVNALLLGDSALYLCASSRDLFADTQYFGPGTRLTVL.

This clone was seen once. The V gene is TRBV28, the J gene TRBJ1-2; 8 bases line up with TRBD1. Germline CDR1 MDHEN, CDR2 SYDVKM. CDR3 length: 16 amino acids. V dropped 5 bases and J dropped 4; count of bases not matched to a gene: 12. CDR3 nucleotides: TGTGCCAGCAGTGGGAATTCAGGGGGCGGATTCTATGGCTACACCTTC. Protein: CASSGNSGGGFYGYTF.

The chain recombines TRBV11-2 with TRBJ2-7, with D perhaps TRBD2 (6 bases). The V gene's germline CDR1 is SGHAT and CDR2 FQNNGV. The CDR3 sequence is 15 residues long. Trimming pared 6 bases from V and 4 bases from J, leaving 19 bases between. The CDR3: CASRRAGRGEYEQYF. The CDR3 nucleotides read TGTGCCAGCAGGCGGGCGGGCCGCGGGGAGTACGAGCAGTACTTC.

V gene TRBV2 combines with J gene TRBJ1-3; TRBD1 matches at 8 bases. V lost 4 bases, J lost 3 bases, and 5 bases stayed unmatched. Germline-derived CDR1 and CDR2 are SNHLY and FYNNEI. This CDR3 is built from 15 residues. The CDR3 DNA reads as TGTGCCAGCAGTGGGCAGGGGGCAATTGGAAACACCATATATTTT. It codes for CASSGQGAIGNTIYF.

As DNA, the CDR3 is TGTGCCAGCAGCTTAGGTGCTAGCGGGTCTGGCCTCACAGATACGCAGTATTTT. Translation gives CASSLGASGSGLTDTQYF. The gene calls are TRBV11-3 and TRBJ2-3, with TRBD2 matching 8 bases. Germline V lookup: CDR1 SGHNT, CDR2 YENEEA. The CDR3 covers 18 residues. V lost 1 base and J lost 2; bases outside the gene matches: 11. The full variable domain, in which reference TRBV11-3 and TRBJ2-3 provide the parts outside the CDR3, is EAGVVQSPRYKIIEKKQPVAFWCNPISGHNTLYWYLQNLGQGPELLIRYENEEAVDDSQLPKDRFSAERLKGVDSTLKIQPAELGDSAVYLCASSLGASGSGLTDTQYFGPGTRLTVL.

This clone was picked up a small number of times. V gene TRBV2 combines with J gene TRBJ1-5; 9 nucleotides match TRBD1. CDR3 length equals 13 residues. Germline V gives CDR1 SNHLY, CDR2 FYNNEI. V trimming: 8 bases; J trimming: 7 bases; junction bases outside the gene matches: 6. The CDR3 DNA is TGTGCCAGCTCGGGACAGGGCGAACAGCCCCAGCATTTT. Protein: CASSGQGEQPQHF. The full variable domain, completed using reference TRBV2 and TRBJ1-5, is EPEVTQTPSHQVTQMGQEVILRCVPISNHLYFYWYRQILGQKVEFLVSFYNNEISEKSEIFDDQFSVERPDGSNFTLKIRSTKLEDSAMYFCASSGQGEQPQHFGDGTRLSIL.

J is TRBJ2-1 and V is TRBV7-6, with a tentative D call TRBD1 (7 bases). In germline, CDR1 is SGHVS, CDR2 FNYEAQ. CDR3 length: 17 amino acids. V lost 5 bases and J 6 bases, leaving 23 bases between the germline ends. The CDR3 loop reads CASSPRGQGGRFNEQFF. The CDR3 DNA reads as TGTGCCAGCAGCCCGAGGGGCCAGGGGGGTCGGTTCAATGAGCAGTTCTTC. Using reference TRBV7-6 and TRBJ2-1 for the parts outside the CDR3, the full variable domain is GAGVSQSPRYKVTKRGQDVALRCDPISGHVSLYWYRQALGQGPEFLTYFNYEAQQDKSGLPNDRFSAERPEGSISTLTIQRTEQRDSAMYRCASSPRGQGGRFNEQFFGPGTRLTVL.

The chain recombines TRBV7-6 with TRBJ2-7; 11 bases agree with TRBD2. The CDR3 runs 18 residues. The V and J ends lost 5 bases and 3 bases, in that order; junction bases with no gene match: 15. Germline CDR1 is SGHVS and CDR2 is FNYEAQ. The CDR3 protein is CASSPTSASSGRYYEQYF. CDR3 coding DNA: TGTGCCAGCAGCCCGACAAGCGCGTCTAGCGGGAGGTACTACGAGCAGTACTTC.

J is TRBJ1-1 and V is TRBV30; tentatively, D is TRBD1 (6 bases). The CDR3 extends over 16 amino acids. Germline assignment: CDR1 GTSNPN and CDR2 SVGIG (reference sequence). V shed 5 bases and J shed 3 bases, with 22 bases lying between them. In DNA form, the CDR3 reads TGTGCCTGGGGTGGGGGGGGGATTAGGGGGGACACTGAAGCTTTCTTT. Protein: CAWGGGGIRGDTEAFF.

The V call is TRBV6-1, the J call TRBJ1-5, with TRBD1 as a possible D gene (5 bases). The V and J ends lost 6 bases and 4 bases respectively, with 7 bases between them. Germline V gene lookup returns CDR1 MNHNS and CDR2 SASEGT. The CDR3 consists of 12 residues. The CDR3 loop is CASRAGNQPQHF. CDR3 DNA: TGTGCCAGCAGGGCAGGGAATCAGCCCCAGCATTTT.

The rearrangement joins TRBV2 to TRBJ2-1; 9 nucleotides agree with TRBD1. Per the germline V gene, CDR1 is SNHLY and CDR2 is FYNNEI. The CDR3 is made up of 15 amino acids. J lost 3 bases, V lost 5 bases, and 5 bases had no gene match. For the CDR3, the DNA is TGTGCCAGCAGTTTGACAGGGGGTCGCTACAATGAGCAGTTCTTC. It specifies CASSLTGGRYNEQFF.

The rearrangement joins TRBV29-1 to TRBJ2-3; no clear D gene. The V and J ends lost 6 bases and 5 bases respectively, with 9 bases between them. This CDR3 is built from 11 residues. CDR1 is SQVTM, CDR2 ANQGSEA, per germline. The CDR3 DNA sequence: TGCAGCGTAGAGACGGGAGATACGCAGTATTTT. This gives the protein CSVETGDTQYF.

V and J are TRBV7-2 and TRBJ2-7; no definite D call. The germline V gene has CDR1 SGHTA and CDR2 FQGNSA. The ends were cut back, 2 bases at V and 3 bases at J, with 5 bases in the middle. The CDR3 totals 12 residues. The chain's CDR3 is CASSLLYYEQYF. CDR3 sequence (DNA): TGTGCCAGCAGCTTACTATACTACGAGCAGTACTTC. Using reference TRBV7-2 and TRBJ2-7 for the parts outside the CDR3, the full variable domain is GAGVSQSPSNKVTEKGKDVELRCDPISGHTALYWYRQSLGQGLEFLIYFQGNSAPDKSGLPSDRFSAERTGGSVSTLTIQRTQQEDSAVYLCASSLLYYEQYFGPGTRLTVT.

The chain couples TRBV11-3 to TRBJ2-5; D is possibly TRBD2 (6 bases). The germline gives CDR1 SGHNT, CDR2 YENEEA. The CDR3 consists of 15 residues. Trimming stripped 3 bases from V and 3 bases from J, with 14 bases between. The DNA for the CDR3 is TGTGCCAGCAGCTTCCGTTCGGGACTCGAAGAGACCCAGTACTTC. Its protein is CASSFRSGLEETQYF.

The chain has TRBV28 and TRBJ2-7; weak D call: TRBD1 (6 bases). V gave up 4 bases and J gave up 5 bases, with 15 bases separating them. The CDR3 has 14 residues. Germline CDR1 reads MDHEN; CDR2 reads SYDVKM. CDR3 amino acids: CASSSLQGRNEQYF. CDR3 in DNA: TGTGCCAGCAGTTCCCTACAGGGTAGGAACGAGCAGTACTTC.

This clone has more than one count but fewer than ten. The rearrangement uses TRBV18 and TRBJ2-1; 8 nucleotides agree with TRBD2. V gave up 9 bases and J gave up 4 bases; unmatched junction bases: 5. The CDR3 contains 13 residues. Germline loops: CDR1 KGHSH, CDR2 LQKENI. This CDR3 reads CASAGGEYNEQFF. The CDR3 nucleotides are TGTGCCAGTGCGGGGGGAGAATACAATGAGCAGTTCTTC.

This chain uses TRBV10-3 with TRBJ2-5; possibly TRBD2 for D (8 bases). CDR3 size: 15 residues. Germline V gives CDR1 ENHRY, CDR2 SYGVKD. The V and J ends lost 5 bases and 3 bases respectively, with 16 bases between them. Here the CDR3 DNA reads TGTGCCATCAGTTCGGGGGGGGGACAGAAAGAGACCCAGTACTTC. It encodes CAISSGGGQKETQYF.

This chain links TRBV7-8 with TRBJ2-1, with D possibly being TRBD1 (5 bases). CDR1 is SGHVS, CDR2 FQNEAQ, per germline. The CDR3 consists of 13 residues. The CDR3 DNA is TGTGAGTCCAGGGCCCGCTCCTACAATGAGCAGTTCTTC. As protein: CESRARSYNEQFF.